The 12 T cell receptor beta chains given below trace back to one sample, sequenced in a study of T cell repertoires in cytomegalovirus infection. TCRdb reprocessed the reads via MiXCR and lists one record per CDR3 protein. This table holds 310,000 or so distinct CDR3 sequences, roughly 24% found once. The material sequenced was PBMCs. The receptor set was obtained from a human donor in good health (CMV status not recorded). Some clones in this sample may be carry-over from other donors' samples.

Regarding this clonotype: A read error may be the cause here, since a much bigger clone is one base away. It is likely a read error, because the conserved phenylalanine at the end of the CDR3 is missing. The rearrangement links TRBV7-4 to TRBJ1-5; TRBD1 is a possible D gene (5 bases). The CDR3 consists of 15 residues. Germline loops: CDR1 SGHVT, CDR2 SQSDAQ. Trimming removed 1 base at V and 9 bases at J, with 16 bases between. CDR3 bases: TGTGCCAGCAGCTTAGTACCGGATCCTGGGGGGCCCCAGCATTTG. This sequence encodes CASSLVPDPGGPQHL.

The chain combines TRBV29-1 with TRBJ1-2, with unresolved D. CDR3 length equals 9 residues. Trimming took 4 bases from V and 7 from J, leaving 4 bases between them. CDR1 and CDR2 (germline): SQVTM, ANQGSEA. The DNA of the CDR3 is TGCAGCGTTGTTGGTGGCTACACCTTC. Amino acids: CSVVGGYTF.

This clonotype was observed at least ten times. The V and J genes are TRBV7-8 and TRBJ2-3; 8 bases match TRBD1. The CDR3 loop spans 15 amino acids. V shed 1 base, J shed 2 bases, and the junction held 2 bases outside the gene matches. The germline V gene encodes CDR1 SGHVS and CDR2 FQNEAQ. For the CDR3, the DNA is TGTGCCAGCAGCTTAGGACAGGGGATCACAGATACGCAGTATTTT. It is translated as CASSLGQGITDTQYF.

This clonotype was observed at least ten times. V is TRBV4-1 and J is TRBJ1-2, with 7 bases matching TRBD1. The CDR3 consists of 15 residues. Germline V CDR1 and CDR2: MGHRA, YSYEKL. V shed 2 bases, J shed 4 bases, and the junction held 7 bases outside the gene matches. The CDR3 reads CASSQQTGQAYGYTF. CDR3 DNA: TGCGCCAGCAGCCAACAGACAGGGCAAGCCTATGGCTACACCTTC.

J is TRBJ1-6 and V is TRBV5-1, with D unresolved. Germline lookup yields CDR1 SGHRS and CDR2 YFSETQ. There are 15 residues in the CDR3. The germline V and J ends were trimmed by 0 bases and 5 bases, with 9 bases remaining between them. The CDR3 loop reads CASSLVNTNNSPLHF. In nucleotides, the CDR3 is TGCGCCAGCAGCTTGGTGAACACCAATAATTCACCCCTCCACTTT. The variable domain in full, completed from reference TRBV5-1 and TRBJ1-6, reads KAGVTQTPRYLIKTRGQQVTLSCSPISGHRSVSWYQQTPGQGLQFLFEYFSETQRNKGNFPGRFSGRQFSNSRSEMNVSTLELGDSALYLCASSLVNTNNSPLHFGNGTRLTVT.

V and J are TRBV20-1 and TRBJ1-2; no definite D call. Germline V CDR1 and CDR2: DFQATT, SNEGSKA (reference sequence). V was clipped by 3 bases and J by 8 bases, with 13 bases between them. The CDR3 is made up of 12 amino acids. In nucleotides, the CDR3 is TGCAGTGCTAGCTTGGGGAGCGAGGGCTACACCTTC. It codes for CSASLGSEGYTF.

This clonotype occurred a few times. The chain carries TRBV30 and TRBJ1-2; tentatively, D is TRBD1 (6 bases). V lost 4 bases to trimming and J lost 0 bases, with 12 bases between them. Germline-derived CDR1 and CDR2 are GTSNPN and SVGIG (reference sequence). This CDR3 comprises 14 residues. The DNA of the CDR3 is TGTGCCTGGACCATGGACAGAGCTAACTATGGCTACACCTTC. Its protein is CAWTMDRANYGYTF.

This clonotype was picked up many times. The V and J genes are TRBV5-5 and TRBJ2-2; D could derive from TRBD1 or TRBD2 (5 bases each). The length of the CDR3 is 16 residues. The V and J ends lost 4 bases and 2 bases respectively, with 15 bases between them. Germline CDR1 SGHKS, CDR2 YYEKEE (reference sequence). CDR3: CASSPSGALNTGELFF. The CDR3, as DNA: TGTGCCAGCAGCCCTTCCGGGGCCTTAAACACCGGGGAGCTGTTTTTT.

The CDR3 DNA reads TGTGCCACCTCCGACGGACCGGGAAGCAATCAGCCCCAGCATTTT. This codes for CATSDGPGSNQPQHF. The chain is built from TRBV24-1 and TRBJ1-5, with unresolved D. Germline assignment: CDR1 KGHDR and CDR2 SFDVKD. The CDR3 contains 15 residues. V lost 9 bases and J lost 1, with 15 bases in between.

The CDR3: CASSQDMVAGLYEQYF. The CDR3 DNA reads as TGTGCCAGCAGCCAAGATATGGTAGCGGGGCTCTACGAGCAGTACTTC. The rearrangement links TRBV3-1 to TRBJ2-7; 8 bases fit TRBD2. J was trimmed by 3 bases and V by 0 bases; bases with no gene match: 7. Germline CDR1 is LGHDT and CDR2 is YNNKEL (reference sequence). This CDR3 has 16 residues.

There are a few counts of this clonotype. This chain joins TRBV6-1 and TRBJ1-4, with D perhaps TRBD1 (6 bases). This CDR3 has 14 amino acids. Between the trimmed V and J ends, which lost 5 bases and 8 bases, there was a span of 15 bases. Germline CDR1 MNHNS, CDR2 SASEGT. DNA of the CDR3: TGTGCCAGCAGTCTTGGGGGGGGCAGCGAAAAACTGTTTTTT. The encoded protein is CASSLGGGSEKLFF.

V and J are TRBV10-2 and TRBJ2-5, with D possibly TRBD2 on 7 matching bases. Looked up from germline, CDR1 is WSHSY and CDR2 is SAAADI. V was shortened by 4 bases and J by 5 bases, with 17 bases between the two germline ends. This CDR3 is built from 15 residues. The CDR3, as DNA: TGCGCCAGCAGTGGGGTTAGGGGGGGCCGGGAGACCCAGTACTTC. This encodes CASSGVRGGRETQYF.